This T cell receptor (beta chain) emerged from a study of regulatory T cells in long-lasting Graves disease. Study-level results: Persistent disease exhibited a predilection for TRBV28, TRBJ1-2 and TRBJ2-5. The work looked only at peripheral blood and did not look at thyroid tissue.

Arm-PCR of CDR3 regions and iRepertoire HTBI primers were the basis on which TCR beta libraries were built. MiXCR was run by TCRdb on the multiplex PCR reads, yielding one entry per CDR3 protein. Of about 440,000 distinct CDR3 sequences listed, under 15% are singletons. Time point described: newly diagnosed GD, antithyroid drugs for less than 3 months. Construction of the TCR library relied on RNA isolated from PBMCs. As a group, patients came from one endocrinology department in Xi'an, China. The CDR3 covers 15 residues. The V gene end was trimmed by 4 bases and the J gene end by 3 bases; junction bases not matched to a gene: 4. Germline-derived CDR1 and CDR2 are KGHDR and SFDVKD. This clonotype was seen at least ten times. The antigen is unknown. In addition, the sample was reused for a study of T cells in Graves' hyperthyroidism and ophthalmopathy. That study reports: The study used the HTBI primer set for a first-round RT-PCR of the TCR CDR3.

Sequenced material: peripheral blood mononuclear cells (PBMCs), taken at new diagnosis, from a patient treated with antithyroid drugs. The chain joins TRBV24-1 to TRBJ2-3; TRBD1 matches at 9 bases. The TCR was taken from a woman between 25 and 40 years old with Graves disease. The chain's CDR3 is CATSDRDRGTDTQYF. The DNA of the CDR3 is TGTGCCACCAGTGACCGAGACAGGGGGACAGATACGCAGTATTTT.